The clone carrying this T cell receptor beta chain was found many times. What it recognizes is unknown. Time point described: pre-sensitization, week 0. Described treatment: therapeutic diphenylcyclopropenone sensitization with weekly scalp DPC. Blood collection happened ahead of applying each patch test. The data derive from a study of human T cells and chemical hapten exposure. Study in general: Patch tests put 0.01% DPC on the upper back, and the results were checked at 6 days. Study-wide findings and caveats: Expanded TCRs grouped into significantly more large CDR3 similarity clusters than controls produced. Patch test score tracked positively with PT1 expanded TCR counts.

The germline gives CDR1 SEHNR, CDR2 FQNEAQ (reference sequence). The CDR3 contains 14 residues. Trimming cost V 4 bases and J 0 bases, with 7 bases left between them. TCRdb fed the RACE reads into MiXCR, producing one record per CDR3 protein. The sample consists of some 360,000 distinct CDR3 sequences, less than 6.5% of them appearing once. This receptor was obtained from a woman in her fifties or sixties with alopecia areata. Some clones in this sample may be carry-over from other donors' samples. The chain joins TRBV7-9 to TRBJ1-5, with a tentative D call TRBD1 (5 bases). The sample here was whole blood, taken in connection with sensitization to the hapten diphenylcyclopropenone (DPC). This CDR3 is CASSSDSSNQPQHF. The CDR3 coding sequence is TGTGCCAGCAGCTCAGACAGTAGCAATCAGCCCCAGCATTTT.